The T cell receptor beta chain under discussion was sequenced for a study of blood T cell repertoires in COVID-19. Whole-study context: The origin of the acute and convalescent COVID-19 samples was the United States, Italy and Spain. In each case, the material was cDNA or gDNA derived from T cells, B-cell-depleted T cells, or PBMCs.

This CDR3 comprises 13 residues. Trimming took off 7 bases at V and 4 bases at J, with 11 bases between the two ends. Authors' analysis steps: Amplification of reference gene primers was used by the study to estimate nucleated cell counts. The repertoire was sequenced with immunoSEQ multiplex PCR; TCRdb's copy has only in-frame clones and lacks some. That table supplies the V and J calls and clone size; D and trimming were determined from the DNA. The table records approximately 190,000 clones, 84% of them present only once. The receptor comes from a woman aged 70-85 years with active or convalescent COVID-19. The genes are TRBV12-3 or TRBV12-4 and TRBJ2-4; D is undetermined. Sequenced input: peripheral blood. The CDR3 DNA reads TGTGCCAGCACCCTTTCTCTAAAAAACATTCAGTACTTC. Protein product: CASTLSLKNIQYF.